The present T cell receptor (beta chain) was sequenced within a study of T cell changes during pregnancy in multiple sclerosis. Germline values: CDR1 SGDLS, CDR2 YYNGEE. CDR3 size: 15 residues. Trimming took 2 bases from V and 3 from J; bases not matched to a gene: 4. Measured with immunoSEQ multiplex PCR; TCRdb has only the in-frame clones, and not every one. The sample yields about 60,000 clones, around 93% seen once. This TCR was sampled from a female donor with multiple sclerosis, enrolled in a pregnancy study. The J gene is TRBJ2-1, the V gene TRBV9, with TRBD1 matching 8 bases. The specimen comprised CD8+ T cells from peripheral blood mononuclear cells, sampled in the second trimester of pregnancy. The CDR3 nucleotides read TGTGCCAGCAGCGTCACCGGGACAGGCTACAATGAGCAGTTCTTC. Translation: CASSVTGTGYNEQFF. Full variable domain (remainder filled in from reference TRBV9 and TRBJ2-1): DSGVTQTPKHLITATGQRVTLRCSPRSGDLSVYWYQQSLDQGLQFLIQYYNGEERAKGNILERFSAQQFPDLHSELNLSSLELGDSALYFCASSVTGTGYNEQFFGPGTRLTVL.